What follows is one T cell receptor (beta chain) and its context. Its matching antigen is unknown. These data originate in a study of OX40 agonist ivuxolimab in advanced cancers. Overall study: A diagnosis of hepatocellular carcinoma, melanoma, renal cell or head and neck cancer was present in dose-escalation patients. Participants averaged 60 years of age (range 23 to 79) and were roughly 80% male. Eligibility rules accepted prior anti-PD-1, anti-PD-L1 or anti-CTLA-4 therapy, and 40% had some.

TCRdb keeps only in-frame clones here, not all; method: immunoSEQ multiplex PCR. The top ten clones hold roughly 12% of a sample with more than 45,000 clones, 80% to 90% of them seen once. This CDR3 is 16 amino acids long. V lost 0 bases, J lost 0 bases, and 9 bases lay in between. The germline V gene has CDR1 MNHEY and CDR2 SVGAGI. Overall study findings and caveats: Average numbers of expanded clones were greater in CD8+ T cells than in CD4+.

This sequence originates from an adult with an advanced solid tumor such as melanoma, head and neck, liver or kidney cancer. The sample here was CD4+ or CD8+ T cells sorted from blood, taken in a trial of the OX40 agonist ivuxolimab. The chain links TRBV6-5 to TRBJ1-3, with D tentatively TRBD1 (5 bases). CDR3 protein: CASSYSSGLSGNTIYF. The CDR3 region has the DNA TGTGCCAGCAGTTACTCGTCAGGGCTCTCTGGAAACACCATATATTTT.